The 6 T cell receptor beta chains listed next were all sequenced from one sample in a study of tumor-infiltrating lymphocytes in localized non-small cell lung cancer. Repertoires were generated with immunoSEQ multiplex PCR, while TCRdb's copy carries only in-frame clones and drops some. The sample consists of 15,000 to 20,000 clones, about three quarters of them appearing once. Specimen: lung tumor tissue. Receptors originate from a human donor with non-small cell lung cancer.

The chain uses TRBV7-2 and TRBJ2-7; the D is unclear. Trimming shortened V by 0 bases and J by 3 bases, and 6 bases separated the two germline ends. The CDR3 is 13 residues long. In germline, CDR1 is SGHTA, CDR2 FQGNSA. Written as DNA, the CDR3 is TGTGCCAGCAGCTTAGCCGGCGGCTACGAGCAGTACTTC. As protein: CASSLAGGYEQYF.

This rearrangement joins TRBV5-4 to TRBJ2-5; 9 bases fit TRBD1. The J call is doubtful: the DNA matches TRBJ2-7 better. The CDR3 is 14 residues long. CDR1 SGHNT and CDR2 YYREEE come from the germline V gene (reference sequence). CDR3 in amino acids: CASSLTGQGYEQYF. The CDR3, as DNA: TGTGCCAGCAGCTTGACGGGACAGGGTTACGAGCAGTACTTC.

The chain links TRBV27 to TRBJ2-5, with 10 bases matching TRBD1. The V segment lost 5 bases and the J segment 1 base; nucleotides outside the gene matches: 4. The CDR3 is made up of 15 amino acids. The V gene's germline CDR1 is MNHEY and CDR2 SMNVEV (reference sequence). The chain's CDR3 is CASSRGQGIQETQYF. DNA for the CDR3: TGTGCCAGCAGTAGGGGACAGGGGATCCAAGAGACCCAGTACTTC.

This chain uses TRBV28 with TRBJ2-2; 7 bases map to TRBD2. CDR3 length: 13 amino acids. The germline CDR1 and CDR2 sequences are MDHEN and SYDVKM. J gave up 5 bases and V 3 bases, and 0 bases lay outside the gene matches. CDR3 sequence reads: CASSLGGTGELFF. The CDR3 nucleotides are TGTGCCAGCAGTTTGGGGGGGACCGGGGAGCTGTTTTTT.

In this sample, this clone turned up a few times. This chain links TRBV19 with TRBJ1-2; D is undetermined. Trimming pared 5 bases from V and 3 bases from J, leaving 16 bases between. Germline CDR1 LNHDA, CDR2 SQIVND (reference sequence). CDR3 length: 15 residues. The CDR3 sequence: CASSAPGGLDYGYTF. In DNA form, the CDR3 reads TGTGCCAGTAGTGCTCCAGGAGGTTTGGACTATGGCTACACCTTC.

This chain connects TRBV18 to TRBJ2-7, with 7 bases aligning to TRBD2. Germline CDR1 and CDR2: KGHSH and LQKENI. The length of the CDR3 is 15 residues. V shed 6 bases, J shed 6 bases, and the junction held 14 bases outside the gene matches. The CDR3 here is CASSPPGLGAVEQYF. The CDR3 nucleotides read TGTGCCAGCTCTCCCCCTGGACTAGGAGCGGTCGAGCAGTACTTC. The whole variable domain, filled in from reference TRBV18 and TRBJ2-7, reads NAGVMQNPRHLVRRRGQEARLRCSPMKGHSHVYWYRQLPEEGLKFMVYLQKENIIDESGMPKERFSAEFPKEGPSILRIQQVVRGDSAAYFCASSPPGLGAVEQYFGPGTRLTVT.